The TCR beta chain under discussion was sequenced for a study of vaccination effects on CD4 cells after COVID-19. About this clone itself: Its antigen is not identified.

CDR1 is DFQATT, CDR2 SNEGSKA, per germline (reference sequence). The V and J ends lost 5 bases and 4 bases respectively, with 9 bases between them. This CDR3 is 11 amino acids long. The ViraFEST assay expanded antigen-specific CD4+ T cells with viral peptide pools before sequencing. Following 10 days of culture, CD4+ T cells were isolated. Vaccine recipients, nucleocapsid antibody negative, had no prior SARS-CoV-2 infection. Repertoires were generated with immunoSEQ multiplex PCR, while TCRdb's copy carries only in-frame clones and drops some. The sample shows some 22,000 clones, 75% of them seen only once.

The sequenced sample was CD4+ T cells from PBMCs cultured with HCoV-NL63 spike peptides, obtained before COVID-19 vaccination. This sequence was found in a human donor who received a COVID-19 vaccine. The V and J genes are TRBV20-1 and TRBJ2-7; D gene ambiguous. The CDR3 loop is CSAGTGYEQYF. CDR3 nucleotide sequence: TGCAGTGCTGGAACCGGTTACGAGCAGTACTTC.